This T cell receptor (beta chain) originates from a study of OX40 agonist ivuxolimab in advanced cancers. Some background on the complete study: Ivuxolimab, which targeted the costimulatory receptor OX40 (CD134), was an agonistic, fully human IgG2 monoclonal antibody. Intravenous ivuxolimab was administered to patients every 2 weeks at six dose levels: 0.01, 0.1, 0.3, 1.5, 3 and 10 mg/kg. Among the roughly 52 dose-escalation patients, some 20 had hepatocellular carcinoma, approximately 15 melanoma, 9 renal cell carcinoma and 9 head and neck cancer. Partial responses were achieved by three dose-escalation patients, of whom one had hepatocellular carcinoma and two had cutaneous melanoma. Peripheral TCRbeta sequencing aimed to test whether ivuxolimab altered TCR sequence diversity and caused clonal T-cell expansion. Patients were allowed to have had prior anti-PD-1, anti-PD-L1 or anti-CTLA-4 therapy, and approximately 40% of the dose-escalation patients had previously received checkpoint inhibitors. The paper reports the monotherapy dose-escalation portion (N of about 47 patients) of the phase I ivuxolimab trial. In the dose-escalation cohort, 75% to 90% of patients were male, and the mean age was roughly 60 years with a range of about 20 to 80.

As encoded in the germline V gene, CDR1 is SGHDT while CDR2 is YYEEEE. Spanning cysteine to phenylalanine, the CDR3 consists of 15 amino acids. Kept here is only the CDR3 DNA, which spans 45 bases and is read in frame from base 1. The germline V and J ends show losses of 2 bases and 4 bases respectively, and no gene match explains 6 bases of the junction. Overall results and qualifications from the work: After ivuxolimab, more expanded clones were found on average in CD8+ T cells than in CD4+ T cells. Which antigens the clonally expanded peripheral T cells were specific for was not determined. Low levels of normalized T-cell clonal expansion were also seen in some nonresponding patients. In partial responders in the 0.1-3.0 mg/kg groups, normalized peripheral clonal expansion was found to be among the lowest, especially among CD8+ T cells. At doses of 0.1 to 3.0 mg/kg, clonal expansion of both CD4+ and CD8+ blood T cells was observed from baseline to week 6.

To sequence the TCRbeta CDR3 region, genomic DNA was isolated from the sorted cells. The immunoSEQ Assay was used for sequencing of TCRbeta CDR3 regions. TCRdb carries this immuneACCESS record with in-frame sequences only. Its versions omit some clonotypes, under half of them owing to an unresolved V gene in the studies checked, with the rest unexplained. The sample yields 98,000 or so clones; 91% were counted once. The ten most abundant clones make up approximately 2.5% of the sample. Patients with a history of autoimmune disease or receiving systemic immunosuppression were excluded from the trial. Peripheral blood for TCR sequencing was collected from all dose cohorts at baseline, on cycle 4 day 1, and on cycle 7 day 1. The samples were drawn from a first-in-human, open-label, multicenter phase I dose-escalation trial of ivuxolimab. Adults with locally advanced or metastatic melanoma, renal cell, hepatocellular, or head and neck squamous cell carcinoma were enrolled in the trial. CD4+ and CD8+ T cells were sorted separately from peripheral blood before TCR sequencing.

Comment on this clone: It lacks a known antigen. There are no base qualities to consult, and no much larger clone falls within one base.

The sequence is built from TRBV5-6 and TRBJ2-1, with 7 bases aligning to TRBD2. This clonotype was obtained from an adult with an advanced solid tumor such as melanoma, head and neck, liver or kidney cancer. The starting material was CD4+ or CD8+ T cells sorted from blood, obtained in a trial of the OX40 agonist ivuxolimab. The CDR3 reads CASSLGGRDYNEQFF. Here is the DNA: TGTGCCAGCAGCTTAGGTGGGAGGGATTACAATGAGCAGTTCTTC.